These 4 T cell receptor beta chains originate from one sample sequenced in a study of graft-versus-host responses after intestinal transplantation (dated by TCRdb to about 2021). Receptors were amplified or captured by the immunoSEQ multiplex PCR assay. TCRdb provides this immuneACCESS table in a form limited to in-frame rearrangements. Some clones are lacking; in checked studies, under half of them reflect an unresolved V gene, and why the rest are absent is not known. In all, the sample holds 95,000 to 130,000 clones, and over 75% of those were seen once. The ten largest clones add up to 0.15% to 0.2% of the sample. The time point label on this specimen signifies: cells obtained before transplantation from donor or recipient. What these receptors recognize is not known. The sequenced sample was unstimulated CD4+ T cells sorted from spleen or lymph node cells, obtained before intestinal transplant. Receptor source: a human donor who received an intestinal transplant.

The table lists this clone with a count of one. As DNA, the CDR3 is TGTGCCAGCACCAGGGGGCCCCCCTACGAGCAGTACTTC. Residues: CASTRGPPYEQYF. The chain links TRBV6-5 to TRBJ2-7, with 8 nucleotides matching TRBD1. The germline V gene encodes CDR1 MNHEY and CDR2 SVGAGI. The CDR3 consists of 13 residues. J lost 2 bases, V lost 7 bases, and 4 bases had no gene match.

This chain connects TRBV19 to TRBJ1-2; tentatively, D is TRBD1 (6 bases). Germline V gene data show CDR1 as LNHDA and CDR2 as SQIVND (reference sequence). The CDR3 length is 15 residues. V gave up 9 bases and J gave up 8 bases, with 25 bases separating them. This CDR3 reads CASLGLGHLPGGYTF. CDR3 DNA: TGTGCCAGCCTTGGCCTGGGACACCTTCCTGGGGGCTACACCTTC.

The CDR3 spells CASSPGHQPNTEAFF. The CDR3 region has the DNA TGTGCCAGCTCACCGGGACACCAACCGAACACTGAAGCTTTCTTT. The rearrangement uses TRBV18 and TRBJ1-1, with D tentatively TRBD1 (6 bases). The germline gives CDR1 KGHSH, CDR2 LQKENI. V dropped 3 bases and J dropped 1 base, with 12 bases sitting between them. The CDR3 loop spans 15 amino acids.

V is TRBV6-6 and J is TRBJ1-2; D might be TRBD1 (6 bases). V lost 2 bases and J 2 bases, leaving 15 bases between the germline ends. The CDR3 contains 16 residues. Germline V gene sequence: CDR1 MNHNY, CDR2 SVGAGI (reference sequence). This CDR3 is CASSYPQQGRNYGYTF. The CDR3 DNA sequence: TGTGCCAGCAGTTACCCTCAACAGGGTCGAAACTATGGCTACACCTTC.